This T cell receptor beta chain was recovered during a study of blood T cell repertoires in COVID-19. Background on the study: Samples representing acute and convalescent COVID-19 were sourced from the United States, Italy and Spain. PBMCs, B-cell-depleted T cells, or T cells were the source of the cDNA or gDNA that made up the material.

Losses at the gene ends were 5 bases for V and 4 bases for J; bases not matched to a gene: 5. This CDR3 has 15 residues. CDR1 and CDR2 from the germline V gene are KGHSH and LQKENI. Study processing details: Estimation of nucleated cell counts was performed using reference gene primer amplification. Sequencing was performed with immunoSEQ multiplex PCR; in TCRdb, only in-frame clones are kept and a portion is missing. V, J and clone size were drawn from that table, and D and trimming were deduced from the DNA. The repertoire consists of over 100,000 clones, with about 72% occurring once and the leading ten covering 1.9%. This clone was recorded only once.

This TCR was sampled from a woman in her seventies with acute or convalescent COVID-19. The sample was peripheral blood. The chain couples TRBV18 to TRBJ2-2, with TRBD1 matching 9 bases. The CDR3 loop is CASSSGTGSTGELFF. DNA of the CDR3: TGTGCCAGCTCAAGTGGGACAGGGAGCACCGGGGAGCTGTTTTTT.